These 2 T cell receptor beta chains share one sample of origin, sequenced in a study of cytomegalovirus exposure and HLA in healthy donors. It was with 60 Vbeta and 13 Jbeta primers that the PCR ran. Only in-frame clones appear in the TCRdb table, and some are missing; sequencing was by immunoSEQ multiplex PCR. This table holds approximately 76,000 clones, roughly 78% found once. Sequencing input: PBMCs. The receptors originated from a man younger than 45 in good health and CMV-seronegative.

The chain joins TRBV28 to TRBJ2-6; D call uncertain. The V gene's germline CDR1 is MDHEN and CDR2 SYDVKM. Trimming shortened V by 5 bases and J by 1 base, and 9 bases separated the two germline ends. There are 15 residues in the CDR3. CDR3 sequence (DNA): TGTGCCAGCAGTACGACCGGGTCTGGGGCCAACGTCCTGACTTTC. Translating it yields CASSTTGSGANVLTF.

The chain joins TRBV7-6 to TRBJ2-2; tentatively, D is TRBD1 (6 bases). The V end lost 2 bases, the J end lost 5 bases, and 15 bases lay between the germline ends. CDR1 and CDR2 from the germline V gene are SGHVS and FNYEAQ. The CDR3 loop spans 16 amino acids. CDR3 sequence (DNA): TGTGCCAGCAGCTTAAATGGTCAGGGGTCAACCGGGGAGCTGTTTTTT. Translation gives CASSLNGQGSTGELFF.